Each of the 18 T cell receptor beta chains below was sequenced from the same sample in a study of T cell repertoires in cytomegalovirus infection. TCRdb reprocessed the reads with MiXCR, giving one entry per CDR3 protein. This repertoire shows more than 200,000 distinct CDR3 sequences, roughly 9.1% found once; its top ten account for roughly 15%. Sequences were obtained from PBMCs. These receptors all come from a human donor in good health (CMV status not recorded). Some clones in this sample may be carry-over from other donors' samples.

This clonotype has only a few counts. V gene TRBV2 combines with J gene TRBJ1-5; 8 bases are shared with TRBD1. CDR1 is SNHLY and CDR2 is FYNNEI in the germline V gene. After removal of 4 bases from V and 0 bases from J, the junction contained 5 bases not matched to a gene. This CDR3 region has 16 residues. CDR3 DNA: TGTGCCAGCAGTGCCCGGACAGGGAATAGCAATCAGCCCCAGCATTTT. Its protein is CASSARTGNSNQPQHF.

This clonotype was seen at least ten times. The chain uses TRBV7-2 and TRBJ2-7; TRBD1 matches at 7 bases. This CDR3 comprises 14 residues. Germline loops: CDR1 SGHTA, CDR2 FQGNSA. The ends lost 0 bases at V and 3 bases at J; junction bases unmatched: 2. CDR3: CASSLAAGGYEQYF. The CDR3, as DNA: TGTGCCAGCAGCTTAGCGGCAGGGGGCTACGAGCAGTACTTC. The full variable domain, completed using reference TRBV7-2 and TRBJ2-7, is GAGVSQSPSNKVTEKGKDVELRCDPISGHTALYWYRQSLGQGLEFLIYFQGNSAPDKSGLPSDRFSAERTGGSVSTLTIQRTQQEDSAVYLCASSLAAGGYEQYFGPGTRLTVT.

This clonotype has at least ten counts. The rearrangement uses TRBV5-5 and TRBJ2-3, with D unclear. This CDR3 is built from 12 residues. The germline V gene encodes CDR1 SGHKS and CDR2 YYEKEE (reference sequence). Between the trimmed V and J ends, which lost 2 bases and 8 bases, there was a span of 9 bases. The CDR3 DNA reads TGTGCCAGCAGCTTCGGACCCTCTACGCAGTATTTT. Encoded protein: CASSFGPSTQYF.

This clonotype has ten or more counts. For the CDR3, the DNA is TGTGCCAGCAGCCCCGGACAGAACCATAACTATGGCTACACCTTC. Its translation is CASSPGQNHNYGYTF. This chain uses TRBV7-9 with TRBJ1-2, with D perhaps matching TRBD1 (6 bases). Germline V gene lookup returns CDR1 SEHNR and CDR2 FQNEAQ (reference sequence). This CDR3 comprises 15 residues. Deletions cut 5 bases from V and 1 base from J, with 14 bases between.

The chain recombines TRBV20-1 with TRBJ1-5; 10 bases fit TRBD1. The CDR3 contains 16 residues. Germline V gene lookup returns CDR1 DFQATT and CDR2 SNEGSKA (reference sequence). V lost 4 bases and J lost 0; bases outside the gene matches: 6. The CDR3 DNA is TGCAGTGCTACCGGACAGGGGGGATATAGCAATCAGCCCCAGCATTTT. Its translation is CSATGQGGYSNQPQHF.

This clonotype has a count of ten or more. The V gene is TRBV7-8, the J gene TRBJ2-5; TRBD1 matches 7 bases. CDR1 SGHVS and CDR2 FQNEAQ come from the germline V gene. The CDR3 length is 14 residues. V was clipped by 5 bases and J by 2 bases; unmatched bases: 5. CDR3: CASSPRQGQETQYF. CDR3 DNA sequence: TGTGCCAGCAGCCCGCGACAGGGACAAGAGACCCAGTACTTC.

This clonotype was observed a few times. This chain uses TRBV27 with TRBJ2-1; D is ambiguous. This CDR3 comprises 16 residues. CDR1 and CDR2 from the germline V gene are MNHEY and SMNVEV (reference sequence). Trimming removed 5 bases at V and 4 bases at J, with 18 bases between. The CDR3 here is CASSASRQPFYNEQFF. CDR3 DNA: TGTGCCAGCAGTGCCAGCCGACAACCCTTTTACAATGAGCAGTTCTTC.

This clonotype showed up many times. CDR3 in amino acids: CASNSQGAYEQYF. In nucleotides, the CDR3 is TGTGCCAGCAACTCCCAGGGGGCCTACGAGCAGTACTTC. The genes are TRBV7-2 and TRBJ2-7; 7 bases map to TRBD1. The CDR3 covers 13 residues. CDR1 is SGHTA, CDR2 FQGNSA, per germline. Trimming removed 7 bases from V and 2 bases from J; junction bases left unmatched: 5.

This clonotype was found many times. This chain joins TRBV7-8 and TRBJ2-3; 14 positions match TRBD2. The V and J ends lost 3 bases and 10 bases, in that order; junction bases with no gene match: 12. CDR1 and CDR2 from the germline V gene are SGHVS and FQNEAQ. This CDR3 contains 17 residues. CDR3 protein: CASSFYGTSGSKGAQYF. The CDR3 DNA reads TGTGCCAGCAGCTTTTACGGGACTAGCGGGAGTAAGGGTGCGCAGTATTTT.

This chain links TRBV7-2 with TRBJ1-1; 7 bases fit TRBD1. Germline-derived CDR1 and CDR2 are SGHTA and FQGNSA. CDR3 length equals 16 residues. The trim removed 5 bases at V and 1 base at J, leaving 10 bases unmatched. Here the CDR3 DNA reads TGTGCCAGCAGCCAAACCCGGGACAGTAGGAACACTGAAGCTTTCTTT. Protein product: CASSQTRDSRNTEAFF.

This clonotype was counted many times. The chain recombines TRBV7-2 with TRBJ2-5; 9 nucleotides agree with TRBD1. V was clipped by 1 base and J by 2 bases; unmatched bases: 5. Germline V gene lookup returns CDR1 SGHTA and CDR2 FQGNSA. This CDR3 has 16 residues. The CDR3 protein is CASSLGVGQGQETQYF. As DNA, the CDR3 is TGTGCCAGCAGCTTAGGGGTGGGACAGGGACAAGAGACCCAGTACTTC.

The table lists this clonotype with many counts. This chain uses TRBV7-9 with TRBJ2-5, with 8 bases fitting TRBD2. Germline loops: CDR1 SEHNR, CDR2 FQNEAQ (reference sequence). The CDR3 has 15 amino acids. With 8 bases clipped from V and 0 bases from J, the junction kept 8 bases outside the gene matches. The CDR3 nucleotides are TGTGCCAGCGCAACTAGCGGTCCGTACCAAGAGACCCAGTACTTC. It codes for CASATSGPYQETQYF.

This clonotype has at least ten counts. The chain joins TRBV7-2 to TRBJ1-1; D call uncertain. Trimming pared 5 bases from V and 7 bases from J, leaving 14 bases between. The V gene's germline CDR1 is SGHTA and CDR2 FQGNSA. The CDR3 covers 13 residues. The CDR3 region is CASSPQPYSEAFF. For the CDR3, the DNA is TGTGCCAGCAGCCCGCAACCTTACAGTGAAGCTTTCTTT.

The chain links TRBV20-1 to TRBJ2-5; either TRBD1 or TRBD2 may fit D (6 bases each). Germline CDR1 reads DFQATT; CDR2 reads SNEGSKA (reference sequence). The CDR3 covers 14 residues. Trimming stripped 4 bases from V and 5 bases from J, with 17 bases between. CDR3 region: CSANEGGPGETQYF. The CDR3 DNA reads TGCAGTGCTAATGAAGGGGGGCCGGGGGAGACCCAGTACTTC.

This clonotype was recorded at least ten times. The chain is built from TRBV19 and TRBJ1-1; D unclear. CDR3 length: 12 residues. V was clipped by 5 bases and J by 4 bases, with 8 bases between them. Germline lookup yields CDR1 LNHDA and CDR2 SQIVND (reference sequence). CDR3 region: CASSPSLTEAFF. In DNA form, the CDR3 reads TGTGCCAGTAGTCCATCCCTCACTGAAGCTTTCTTT.

This clonotype was observed many times. The V call is TRBV7-2, the J call TRBJ1-1, with 11 bases identical to TRBD1. J lost 8 bases, V lost 2 bases, and 4 bases had no gene match. There are 14 residues in the CDR3. Per germline, CDR1 SGHTA and CDR2 FQGNSA. CDR3 bases: TGTGCCAGCAGCTTAACGAGGACAGGGGGCGAAGCTTTCTTT. Translated: CASSLTRTGGEAFF.

This clonotype was counted at least ten times. This sequence joins TRBV7-2 and TRBJ1-6; D is ambiguous. Deletions cut 5 bases from V and 12 bases from J, with 11 bases between. The CDR3 has 12 residues. Germline V gene sequence: CDR1 SGHTA, CDR2 FQGNSA. CDR3 nucleotides: TGTGCCAGCAGCAGACATAGCGGACCCCTCCACTTT. Translated, it gives CASSRHSGPLHF.

This clonotype was seen only a few times. Relative to the germline gene, one junction end is altered; a read error may explain this. The J gene is TRBJ2-7, the V gene TRBV28, with 8 bases identical to TRBD1. This CDR3 is 11 amino acids long. Germline loops: CDR1 MDHEN, CDR2 SYDVKM. The CDR3 DNA sequence: TGTGCCAGCAGTTCCTCCGGGACAGGAAACTTC. This encodes CASSSSGTGNF.